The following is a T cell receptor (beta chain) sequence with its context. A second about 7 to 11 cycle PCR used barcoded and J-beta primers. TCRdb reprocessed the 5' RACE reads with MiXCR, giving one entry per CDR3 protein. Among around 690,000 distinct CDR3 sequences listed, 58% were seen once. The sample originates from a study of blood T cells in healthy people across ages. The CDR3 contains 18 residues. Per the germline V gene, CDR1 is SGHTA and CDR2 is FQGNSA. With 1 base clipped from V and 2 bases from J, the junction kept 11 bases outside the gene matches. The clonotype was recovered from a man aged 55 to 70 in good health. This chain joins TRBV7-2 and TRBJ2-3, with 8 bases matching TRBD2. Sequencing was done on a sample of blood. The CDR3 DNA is TGTGCCAGCAGCTTAGATCCGCCCAGAGGACTAGCCACAGATACGCAGTATTTT. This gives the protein CASSLDPPRGLATDTQYF.